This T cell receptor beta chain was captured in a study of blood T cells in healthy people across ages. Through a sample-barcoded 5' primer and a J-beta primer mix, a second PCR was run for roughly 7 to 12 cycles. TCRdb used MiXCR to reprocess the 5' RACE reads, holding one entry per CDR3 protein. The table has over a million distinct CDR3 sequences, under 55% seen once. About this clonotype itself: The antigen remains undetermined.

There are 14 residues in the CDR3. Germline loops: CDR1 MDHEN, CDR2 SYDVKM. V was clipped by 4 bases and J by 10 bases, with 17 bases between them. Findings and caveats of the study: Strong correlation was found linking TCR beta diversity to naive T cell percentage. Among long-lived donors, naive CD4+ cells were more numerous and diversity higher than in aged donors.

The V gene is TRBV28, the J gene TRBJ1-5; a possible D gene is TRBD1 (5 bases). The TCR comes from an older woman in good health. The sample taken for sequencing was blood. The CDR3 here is CASSSVGGIFPQHF. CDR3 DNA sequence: TGTGCCAGCAGTTCGGTTGGGGGGATATTCCCCCAGCATTTT. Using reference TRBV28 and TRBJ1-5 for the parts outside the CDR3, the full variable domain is DVKVTQSSRYLVKRTGEKVFLECVQDMDHENMFWYRQDPGLGLRLIYFSYDVKMKEKGDIPEGYSVSREKKERFSLILESASTNQTSMYLCASSSVGGIFPQHFGDGTRLSIL.